This T cell receptor (beta chain) is from a study of early T cells in non-severe SARS-CoV-2 infection. V gave up 4 bases and J gave up 7 bases, with 13 bases separating them. The CDR3 is 14 residues long. The V gene's germline CDR1 is SEHNR and CDR2 FQNEAQ (reference sequence). Each CDR3 protein gets one entry after TCRdb re-called the 5' RACE reads with MiXCR. This table has tens of thousands of distinct CDR3 sequences, around 16% appearing once. V is TRBV7-9 and J is TRBJ1-4; D ambiguous. Sequencing used whole blood. The clonotype was recovered from an adult who was a healthcare worker with PCR-confirmed SARS-CoV-2 infection or an uninfected control (not recorded which). The CDR3 DNA reads TGTGCCAGCAGCTCGACAACCCCGGGTGAAAAACTGTTTTTT. Translation: CASSSTTPGEKLFF.